This T cell receptor beta chain was captured in a study of T cells after posttransplantation cyclophosphamide. This clone was recorded at least ten times. Its target is not known. Using immunoSEQ multiplex PCR, the repertoire was profiled, and TCRdb retains in-frame clones only, with some absent. This sample includes under 15,000 clones with no singletons; its ten biggest clones take up around 26%. Study-level findings and limits: Later post-transplant blood repertoires were often dominated by donor CD8+ memory clones. TRB clonality was highly associated with recipient CMV seropositivity and reactivation.

The CDR3 covers 13 residues. Germline CDR1 SGHDT, CDR2 YYEEEE. With 4 bases removed from V and 3 bases from J, the gap between germline ends came to 10 bases. Cyclophosphamide on days +3 and +4 followed busulfan-fludarabine conditioning and a marrow graft. The chain combines TRBV5-6 with TRBJ1-1, with a tentative D call TRBD1 (5 bases). This TCR was sampled from a female patient in her 40s who received an allogeneic stem cell transplant from an unrelated donor, was CMV-positive, and had acute GVHD only. Some of these T cells may belong to the graft donor. Source: PBMCs, taken after allogeneic stem cell transplant with posttransplant cyclophosphamide. The CDR3, as DNA: TGTGCCAGCAGCCCGGACATATACACTGAAGCTTTCTTT. It is translated as CASSPDIYTEAFF.